These 13 T cell receptor beta chains were sequenced from one sample in a study of T cells in Graves' hyperthyroidism and ophthalmopathy. RNA transcripts gave rise to amplified TCR beta CDR3 regions. Carried out on the TCR CDR3, a first-round RT-PCR used the HTBI primer set. TCRdb reprocessed the multiplex PCR reads via MiXCR and lists one record per CDR3 protein. The sample lists some 760,000 distinct CDR3 sequences; 13% to 15% were seen once. Source material: blood. The source is a woman under 30 with Graves' hyperthyroidism.

To note about this clonotype: Being one base from a much bigger clone, this may be a read error. This chain joins TRBV2 and TRBJ2-7; D perhaps matches TRBD2 (5 bases). This CDR3 comprises 12 residues. Trimming removed 2 bases from V and 4 bases from J, with 6 bases in between. Germline CDR1 is SNHLY and CDR2 is FYNNEI. Here the CDR3 reads CASSEWEYEQYF. In DNA form, the CDR3 reads TGTGCCAGCAGTGAATGGGAGTACGAGCAGTACTTC.

Ten or more counts support this clonotype. This sequence joins TRBV6-1 and TRBJ1-1; D uncertain. This CDR3 comprises 13 residues. V was trimmed by 6 bases and J by 2 bases, leaving 10 bases between them. CDR1 MNHNS and CDR2 SASEGT come from the germline V gene. The chain's CDR3 is CASRRLINTEAFF. CDR3 sequence (DNA): TGTGCCAGCAGACGGTTAATCAACACTGAAGCTTTCTTT.

This clonotype was seen at least ten times. This chain joins TRBV18 and TRBJ2-1; D assignment may be TRBD1 or TRBD2 (5 bases each). Germline V gene lookup returns CDR1 KGHSH and CDR2 LQKENI. Trimming left V 5 bases short and J 2 bases short, with 10 bases between. There are 14 residues in the CDR3. This CDR3 is CASSWDQTYNEQFF. The CDR3 DNA reads TGTGCCAGCTCATGGGACCAGACCTACAATGAGCAGTTCTTC.

This sequence joins TRBV24-1 and TRBJ2-1; a weak D match, TRBD1 (5 bases). V was cut by 3 bases and J by 2 bases, with 10 bases left in between. The CDR3 totals 15 residues. CDR1 KGHDR and CDR2 SFDVKD come from the germline V gene. CDR3: CATSDPGMTYNEQFF. The DNA for the CDR3 is TGTGCCACCAGTGATCCAGGGATGACCTACAATGAGCAGTTCTTC.

This clonotype was seen ten or more times. This sequence joins TRBV10-3 and TRBJ2-7; TRBD1 matches 9 bases. Germline values: CDR1 ENHRY, CDR2 SYGVKD. The CDR3 sequence is 17 residues long. V shed 6 bases, J shed 0 bases, and the junction held 12 bases outside the gene matches. CDR3 in amino acids: CAISLVKGQGNSYEQYF. For the CDR3, the DNA is TGTGCCATCAGCCTGGTAAAGGGACAGGGAAACTCCTACGAGCAGTACTTC.

This clonotype has only a few counts. The chain joins TRBV3-1 to TRBJ2-3; the match to TRBD2 covers 8 bases. J was trimmed by 3 bases and V by 3 bases; bases with no gene match: 2. Germline V gene sequence: CDR1 LGHDT, CDR2 YNNKEL (reference sequence). The CDR3 runs to 14 residues. DNA for the CDR3: TGTGCCAGCAGCCATCAGCGGGGGACAGATACGCAGTATTTT. This codes for CASSHQRGTDTQYF.

The chain links TRBV5-1 to TRBJ1-6; D not certain. Trimming removed 7 bases from V and 5 bases from J, with 13 bases in between. The CDR3 covers 14 residues. CDR1 and CDR2 (germline): SGHRS, YFSETQ. In DNA form, the CDR3 reads TGCGCCAGCGCGACTGAAGTCGATAATTCACCCCTCCACTTT. Translation gives CASATEVDNSPLHF.

This clonotype was detected once. This may be a read error: a much more frequent sequence differs by one nucleotide. The chain joins TRBV6-5 to TRBJ1-6; no firm D call. Per the germline V gene, CDR1 is MNHEY and CDR2 is SVGAGI. There are 18 residues in the CDR3. The DNA of the CDR3 is TGTGCCAGCAGTTACTACCTCGACCCCTTGGCTTATAATTCACCCCCCCACTTT. Its protein is CASSYYLDPLAYNSPPHF.

This clonotype was seen at least ten times. V gene TRBV3-1 combines with J gene TRBJ1-3; a weak D match, TRBD1 (5 bases). Germline assignment: CDR1 LGHDT and CDR2 YNNKEL (reference sequence). Trimming pared 1 base from V and 6 bases from J, leaving 10 bases between. The CDR3 spans 14 residues. Written as DNA, the CDR3 is TGTGCCAGCAGCCAAGGGGACGGACTAAACACCATATATTTT. It is translated as CASSQGDGLNTIYF.

This clonotype was seen at least ten times. The chain employs TRBV28 and TRBJ1-5; a weak D match, TRBD1 (6 bases). Germline CDR1 reads MDHEN; CDR2 reads SYDVKM. V lost 11 bases, J lost 5 bases, and 13 bases lay in between. There are 12 residues in the CDR3. CDR3 amino acids: CAARDKDQPQHF. The CDR3 nucleotides read TGTGCCGCCCGGGACAAAGATCAGCCCCAGCATTTT. Variable domain in full (rest from reference TRBV28 and TRBJ1-5): DVKVTQSSRYLVKRTGEKVFLECVQDMDHENMFWYRQDPGLGLRLIYFSYDVKMKEKGDIPEGYSVSREKKERFSLILESASTNQTSMYLCAARDKDQPQHFGDGTRLSIL.

Notes on this clonotype: A much larger clonotype is one base distant, so this may be a read error. V gene TRBV7-2 combines with J gene TRBJ2-7; the D is unclear. CDR3 length: 15 amino acids. Germline lookup yields CDR1 SGHTA and CDR2 FQGNSA. This CDR3 reads CASSLLSVNSYKQYF. The CDR3, as DNA: TGTGCCAGCAGCCTACTGAGCGTCAACTCCTACAAGCAGTACTTC.

The table lists this clonotype with a few counts. An end of the junction differs from the germline gene, which may be a read error. The J gene is TRBJ2-2, the V gene TRBV15; maybe TRBD2 (5 bases). From germline, CDR1 is LNHNV and CDR2 YYDKDF (reference sequence). The CDR3 has 13 amino acids. This CDR3 is CATSRDRAGELFF. DNA of the CDR3: TGTGCCACCAGCAGAGATAGAGCCGGGGAACTGTTTTTT. Filled out from reference TRBV15 and TRBJ2-2, the complete variable domain reads DAMVIQNPRYQVTQFGKPVTLSCSQTLNHNVMYWYQQKSSQAPKLLFHYYDKDFNNEADTPDNFQSRRPNTSFCFLDIRSPGLGDTAMYLCATSRDRAGELFFGEGSRLTVL.

V and J are TRBV12-3 or TRBV12-4 and TRBJ2-7; D gene unclear. V was cut by 6 bases and J by 7 bases, with 13 bases left in between. CDR3 length equals 12 residues. DNA for the CDR3: TGTGCCAGCAGCCCGGCACCCCTAGAGCAGTACTTC. It encodes CASSPAPLEQYF.